The next 24 T cell receptor beta chains were all read from a single sample in a study of blood T cell repertoires in COVID-19. TCRdb's table, derived via immunoSEQ multiplex PCR, lists solely in-frame clones and lacks some. This sample carries roughly 260,000 clones, approximately 82% of them seen once, and the ten largest clones take 4.9%. The sequenced sample was peripheral blood. The source is an elderly woman with active or convalescent COVID-19.

The CDR3 sequence: CASSPERRGLGYTF. The CDR3 DNA reads TGTGCCAGCAGCCCCGAACGCAGGGGGCTTGGCTACACCTTC. The V call is TRBV7-9, the J call TRBJ1-2; 8 bases align to TRBD1. The CDR3 sequence is 14 residues long. The V gene end was trimmed by 5 bases and the J gene end by 7 bases; junction bases not matched to a gene: 9. Germline-derived CDR1 and CDR2 are SEHNR and FQNEAQ (reference sequence).

The chain couples TRBV7-8 to TRBJ1-3; possibly TRBD1 for D (6 bases). Trimming took off 0 bases at V and 4 bases at J, with 13 bases between the two ends. Germline lookup yields CDR1 SGHVS and CDR2 FQNEAQ. The CDR3 is 16 amino acids. The CDR3 nucleotides are TGTGCCAGCAGCTTAGCGGGAGCTGGGGGCGGAAACACCATATATTTT. Translation: CASSLAGAGGGNTIYF.

This rearrangement joins TRBV27 to TRBJ2-4; 7 bases align to TRBD2. V shed 4 bases and J 7 bases; nucleotides not matched to a gene: 10. The CDR3 has 15 residues. CDR1 and CDR2 (germline): MNHEY, SMNVEV (reference sequence). The CDR3 DNA reads TGTGCCAGCAGTTCTTTAGCGGCGGGAGAGAACATTCAGTACTTC. This sequence encodes CASSSLAAGENIQYF.

The chain combines TRBV6-6 with TRBJ1-1; D may be TRBD1 (6 bases). Germline CDR1 reads MNHNY; CDR2 reads SVGAGI (reference sequence). CDR3 length equals 13 residues. The V end was cut by 6 bases, the J end by 7 bases, with 15 bases between. This CDR3 is CASSRYEGDEAFF. As DNA, the CDR3 is TGTGCCAGCAGCAGATACGAGGGGGATGAAGCTTTCTTT.

CDR3 protein: CASSKGLAGGGSSYEQYF. As DNA, the CDR3 is TGTGCCAGCAGCAAGGGCCTAGCGGGGGGCGGAAGCTCCTACGAGCAGTACTTC. This rearrangement joins TRBV21-1 to TRBJ2-7; the table assigns TRBD2, which was not confirmed against the DNA. TRBV21-1 is annotated as a pseudogene. CDR3 length equals 18 residues.

The V call is TRBV5-1, the J call TRBJ2-5, with D unclear. This CDR3 region has 12 residues. Germline V lookup: CDR1 SGHRS, CDR2 YFSETQ. V shed 0 bases and J shed 5 bases, with 5 bases lying between them. As DNA, the CDR3 is TGCGCCAGCAGCTTGGGTCGGGAGACCCAGTACTTC. Translation: CASSLGRETQYF.

The V gene is TRBV30, the J gene TRBJ2-7, with 8 bases lining up with TRBD1. The V segment lost 1 base and the J segment 5 bases; nucleotides outside the gene matches: 1. The CDR3 length is 12 residues. Germline CDR1 is GTSNPN and CDR2 is SVGIG (reference sequence). The DNA of the CDR3 is TGTGCCTGGAGTGGACAGGGGAACGAGCAGTACTTC. This translates into CAWSGQGNEQYF.

The V and J genes are TRBV2 and TRBJ1-3, with D unresolved. The CDR3 is 12 residues long. Germline V CDR1 and CDR2: SNHLY, FYNNEI. The germline V and J ends were trimmed by 10 bases and 4 bases, with 11 bases remaining between them. CDR3 protein: CATRPQGNTIYF. CDR3 nucleotides: TGTGCCACCAGACCACAGGGAAACACCATATATTTT.

This clone came up a few times. The CDR3: CASNSGGNTEAFF. The CDR3 bases are TGTGCCAGCAATTCAGGGGGCAACACTGAAGCTTTCTTT. The rearrangement uses TRBV21-1 and TRBJ1-1; the table calls TRBD1, which could not be checked here. TRBV21-1 is labeled a pseudogene. This CDR3 has 13 amino acids.

The chain combines TRBV2 with TRBJ1-5, with 8 positions matching TRBD1. The germline V gene has CDR1 SNHLY and CDR2 FYNNEI. The V and J ends lost 7 bases and 5 bases, in that order; junction bases with no gene match: 13. The CDR3 has 16 amino acids. CDR3 amino acids: CASTPFRGRIDQPQHF. The CDR3 DNA sequence: TGTGCCAGCACTCCGTTCAGGGGGCGTATCGATCAGCCCCAGCATTTT.

The J gene is TRBJ2-3, the V gene TRBV28; D uncertain. This CDR3 comprises 15 residues. CDR1 is MDHEN and CDR2 is SYDVKM in the germline V gene. Trimming shortened V by 6 bases and J by 2 bases, and 15 bases separated the two germline ends. CDR3 protein: CASRHYLVDTDTQYF. The CDR3 bases are TGTGCCAGCAGACACTACCTGGTAGACACAGATACGCAGTATTTT.

This clone was counted between two and nine times. Other nucleotide sequences from this sample produce the same CDR3. This rearrangement joins TRBV5-1 to TRBJ1-1; D is ambiguous. The CDR3 has 14 residues. Germline V gives CDR1 SGHRS, CDR2 YFSETQ. Trimming stripped 0 bases from V and 2 bases from J, with 8 bases between. The DNA of the CDR3 is TGCGCCAGCAGCTTGGATCGGGTCAACACTGAAGCTTTCTTT. Translation: CASSLDRVNTEAFF.

The V gene is TRBV10-3, the J gene TRBJ1-5; 9 bases match TRBD1. The CDR3 contains 15 residues. Germline V gene sequence: CDR1 ENHRY, CDR2 SYGVKD. V was clipped by 3 bases and J by 7 bases; unmatched bases: 7. This chain's CDR3 is CAISEGTGRRQPQHF. The DNA for the CDR3 is TGTGCCATCAGTGAAGGGACAGGGCGTCGGCAGCCCCAGCATTTT.

The chain carries TRBV7-9 and TRBJ1-2; perhaps TRBD1 as D (6 bases). V dropped 2 bases and J dropped 5 bases, with 18 bases sitting between them. This CDR3 contains 16 residues. CDR1 and CDR2 from the germline V gene are SEHNR and FQNEAQ (reference sequence). The CDR3 DNA reads TGTGCCAGCAGCTTATGGGCGGGGGCATTTTCTTATGGCTACACCTTC. Translated, it gives CASSLWAGAFSYGYTF.

The chain has TRBV19 and TRBJ2-7, with 9 bases matching TRBD1. Per the germline V gene, CDR1 is LNHDA and CDR2 is SQIVND (reference sequence). This CDR3 has 15 residues. V shed 4 bases, J shed 1 base, and the junction held 5 bases outside the gene matches. CDR3 sequence (DNA): TGTGCCAGTAGTAGCACAGGGGGCGATTCCTACGAGCAGTACTTC. It specifies CASSSTGGDSYEQYF.

The gene calls are TRBV13 and TRBJ1-6; no clear D. Germline V lookup: CDR1 PRHDT, CDR2 FYEKMQ (reference sequence). V was shortened by 1 base and J by 10 bases, with 5 bases between the two germline ends. CDR3 length: 12 amino acids. DNA of the CDR3: TGTGCCAGCAGCTTAGCTCTGTCACCCCTCCACTTT. Translating gives CASSLALSPLHF.

This clone came up once. The chain combines TRBV6-5 with TRBJ1-3; 9 bases align to TRBD1. The CDR3 has 15 amino acids. Germline trimming cut 4 bases from V and 0 bases from J; bases unmatched to any gene: 1. Germline assignment: CDR1 MNHEY and CDR2 SVGAGI. The CDR3 DNA follows: TGTGCCAGCAGTTGGACAGGGGCCTCTGGAAACACCATATATTTT. It translates to CASSWTGASGNTIYF.

This sequence joins TRBV3-1 (or the pseudogene TRBV3-2) and TRBJ1-1; the D gene is possibly TRBD1 (6 bases). Trimming removed 4 bases from V and 1 base from J, with 7 bases in between. Germline CDR1 reads LGHDT; CDR2 reads YNNKEL (reference sequence). The CDR3 loop spans 13 amino acids. The CDR3 region is CASSRTANTEAFF. CDR3 in DNA: TGTGCCAGCAGCCGGACAGCGAACACTGAAGCTTTCTTT.

The J gene is TRBJ2-1, the V gene TRBV3-1 (or the pseudogene TRBV3-2), with a possible D match to TRBD2 (5 bases). The V gene lost 1 base and the J gene lost 7 bases, with 14 bases spanning the gap. Germline CDR1 is LGHDT and CDR2 is YNNKEL (reference sequence). The CDR3 has 15 residues. The chain's CDR3 is CASSQVGLARNEQFF. CDR3 sequence (DNA): TGTGCCAGCAGCCAAGTGGGTCTAGCACGGAATGAGCAGTTCTTC.

This clone has only one observation. V gene TRBV5-1 combines with J gene TRBJ2-5, with D tentatively TRBD2 (6 bases). The CDR3 runs 14 residues. The germline gives CDR1 SGHRS, CDR2 YFSETQ. V was cut by 2 bases and J by 4 bases, with 12 bases left in between. The DNA of the CDR3 is TGCGCCAGCAGCTTCTCCGGGACTGCAGAGACCCAGTACTTC. Its translation is CASSFSGTAETQYF.

This clone came up once. V gene TRBV3-1 (or the pseudogene TRBV3-2) combines with J gene TRBJ2-1; D may be TRBD1 (5 bases). The CDR3 has 15 amino acids. Germline CDR1 and CDR2: LGHDT and YNNKEL (reference sequence). Trimming shortened V by 1 base and J by 12 bases, and 19 bases separated the two germline ends. For the CDR3, the DNA is TGTGCCAGCAGCCAAGCCCCAGGGAAGGTGCGAGGGCAGTTCTTC. Its protein product is CASSQAPGKVRGQFF.

This clone was detected only once. The chain combines TRBV30 with TRBJ1-1; weak D call: TRBD1 (5 bases). CDR1 and CDR2 from the germline V gene are GTSNPN and SVGIG (reference sequence). The CDR3 spans 13 residues. The ends were cut back, 4 bases at V and 0 bases at J, with 9 bases in the middle. Here the CDR3 DNA reads TGTGCCTGGACTAAGGGGTTGAACACTGAAGCTTTCTTT. Protein sequence: CAWTKGLNTEAFF.

This clone was found a few times. The chain employs TRBV10-2 and TRBJ2-1; 7 nucleotides align to TRBD2. This CDR3 comprises 14 residues. V was clipped by 3 bases and J by 3 bases; unmatched bases: 2. Germline V lookup: CDR1 WSHSY, CDR2 SAAADI. The CDR3, as DNA: TGCGCCAGCAGTGATCTAGCGGACTACAATGAGCAGTTCTTC. This sequence encodes CASSDLADYNEQFF.

The J gene is TRBJ2-1, the V gene TRBV5-1, with 8 nucleotides matching TRBD2. Trimming at V came to 2 bases and at J to 2 bases, leaving 3 bases not matched to a gene. Germline loops: CDR1 SGHRS, CDR2 YFSETQ. This CDR3 has 15 residues. CDR3 DNA: TGCGCCAGCAGCTTAAGCGGGAGTCCCTACAATGAGCAGTTCTTC. Encoded protein: CASSLSGSPYNEQFF.